The 10 T cell receptor beta chains below were found in one sample sequenced in a study of regulatory and conventional T cells in RAG deficiency. The sorted conventional CD4+ T cells were CD25-low and CD127-high, with genomic DNA sequenced. Only in-frame clones appear in the TCRdb table, and some are missing; sequencing was by immunoSEQ multiplex PCR. The table has about 30,000 clones, about 96% seen once. The sample also formed part of further work on regulatory T cells. As that study records: The primer mix had 52 TRBV and 13 TRBJ primers.

Sequencing was performed on CD25- CD4+ T cells sorted from blood. These receptor sequences come from a human donor in good health.

The gene calls are TRBV7-2 and TRBJ1-5; a weak D match, TRBD1 (6 bases). Trimming left V 5 bases short and J 4 bases short, with 9 bases between. The germline V gene has CDR1 SGHTA and CDR2 FQGNSA. This CDR3 has 13 residues. CDR3 sequence: CASSLDRNQPQHF. The CDR3 region has the DNA TGTGCCAGCAGCCTGGACAGAAATCAGCCCCAGCATTTT.

This sequence joins TRBV7-6 and TRBJ2-7; 8 nucleotides line up with TRBD1. The V gene's germline CDR1 is SGHVS and CDR2 FNYEAQ. V lost 4 bases, J lost 6 bases, and 8 bases stayed unmatched. This CDR3 has 14 residues. The CDR3 nucleotides read TGTGCCAGCAGCTCCCTTGGACAGGGAGGCGAGCAGTACTTC. Its protein product is CASSSLGQGGEQYF. Variable domain in full (rest from reference TRBV7-6 and TRBJ2-7): GAGVSQSPRYKVTKRGQDVALRCDPISGHVSLYWYRQALGQGPEFLTYFNYEAQQDKSGLPNDRFSAERPEGSISTLTIQRTEQRDSAMYRCASSSLGQGGEQYFGPGTRLTVT.

This chain joins TRBV10-3 and TRBJ2-7; a possible D gene is TRBD2 (6 bases). This CDR3 has 14 residues. Trimming stripped 2 bases from V and 2 bases from J, with 10 bases between. Germline V gene data show CDR1 as ENHRY and CDR2 as SYGVKD. For the CDR3, the DNA is TGTGCCATCAGTGAGGGGGACTGGACCTACGAGCAGTACTTC. It is translated as CAISEGDWTYEQYF.

CDR3 DNA sequence: TGTGCCAGCAGTCAAGGAGATAACTATGGCTACACCTTC. Its protein product is CASSQGDNYGYTF. The rearrangement links TRBV11-2 to TRBJ1-2; no reliable D call. CDR1 is SGHAT and CDR2 is FQNNGV in the germline V gene. The V end was cut by 6 bases, the J end by 1 base, with 9 bases between. The CDR3 has 13 residues.

This clone was detected a few times. J is TRBJ2-7 and V is TRBV6-5; tentative D call: TRBD1 (6 bases). CDR3 length equals 15 residues. The germline gives CDR1 MNHEY, CDR2 SVGAGI. The V and J ends lost 2 bases and 4 bases respectively, with 15 bases between them. CDR3 loop: CASSYRRDTFYEQYF. The CDR3 DNA follows: TGTGCCAGCAGTTACCGCCGGGACACCTTTTACGAGCAGTACTTC.

This chain links TRBV5-1 with TRBJ2-5; D perhaps matches TRBD2 (6 bases). CDR1 and CDR2 (germline): SGHRS, YFSETQ. The length of the CDR3 is 13 residues. The germline V and J ends were trimmed by 3 bases and 2 bases, with 8 bases remaining between them. CDR3 sequence: CASSSLAQETQYF. CDR3 nucleotide sequence: TGCGCCAGCAGCTCTCTAGCGCAAGAGACCCAGTACTTC.

This chain links TRBV25-1 with TRBJ1-2, with a weak D call TRBD1 (5 bases). CDR3 size: 14 residues. V was cut by 1 base and J by 4 bases, with 10 bases left in between. Germline-derived CDR1 and CDR2 are MGHDK and SYGVNS. The CDR3 coding sequence is TGTGCCAGCAGTGAATCGGGGGGTGTCTATGGCTACACCTTC. Its translation: CASSESGGVYGYTF.

This chain joins TRBV18 and TRBJ2-1, with 9 bases matching TRBD1. The CDR3 length is 17 residues. The junction had 8 bases not matched to a gene; V was cut back by 1 base and J by 4 bases. The germline CDR1 and CDR2 sequences are KGHSH and LQKENI. The CDR3 here is CASSPRGTGTGYNEQFF. Written as DNA, the CDR3 is TGTGCCAGCTCACCACGAGGGACCGGGACAGGGTACAATGAGCAGTTCTTC.

The gene calls are TRBV6-6 and TRBJ1-4; D possibly corresponds to TRBD1 (5 bases). Germline V lookup: CDR1 MNHNY, CDR2 SVGAGI (reference sequence). This CDR3 is built from 15 residues. V lost 6 bases and J lost 6, with 17 bases in between. CDR3 sequence: CASSRTDTRYEKLFF. The CDR3 region has the DNA TGTGCCAGCAGCAGAACGGACACGAGATATGAAAAACTGTTTTTT.

The rearrangement uses TRBV7-8 and TRBJ1-1; a possible D gene is TRBD1 (5 bases). From germline, CDR1 is SGHVS and CDR2 FQNEAQ. Trimming pared 4 bases from V and 1 base from J, leaving 7 bases between. CDR3 length: 13 residues. The CDR3 reads CASSSGGNTEAFF. CDR3 sequence (DNA): TGTGCCAGCAGCTCCGGGGGGAACACTGAAGCTTTCTTT.